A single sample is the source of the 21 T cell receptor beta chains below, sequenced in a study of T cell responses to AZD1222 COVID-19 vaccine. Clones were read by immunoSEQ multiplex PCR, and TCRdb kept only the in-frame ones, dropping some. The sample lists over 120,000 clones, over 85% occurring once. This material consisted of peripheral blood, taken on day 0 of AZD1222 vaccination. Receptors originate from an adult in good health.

The CDR3 region is CASSYGTGDQTGELFF. In DNA form, the CDR3 reads TGTGCCAGCAGCTACGGGACAGGTGACCAAACCGGGGAGCTGTTTTTT. The genes are TRBV5-4 and TRBJ2-2; TRBD1 aligns across 8 bases. Per germline, CDR1 SGHNT and CDR2 YYREEE (reference sequence). The CDR3 loop spans 16 amino acids. Unmatched junction bases numbered 9, after V lost 3 bases and J lost 5 bases.

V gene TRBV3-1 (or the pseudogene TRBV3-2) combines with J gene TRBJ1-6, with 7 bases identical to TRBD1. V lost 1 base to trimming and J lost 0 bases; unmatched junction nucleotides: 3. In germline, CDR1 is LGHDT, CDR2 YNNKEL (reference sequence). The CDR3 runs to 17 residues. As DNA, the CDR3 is TGTGCCAGCAGCCAAGGGGCAGGGGGCTCCTATAATTCACCCCTCCACTTT. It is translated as CASSQGAGGSYNSPLHF.

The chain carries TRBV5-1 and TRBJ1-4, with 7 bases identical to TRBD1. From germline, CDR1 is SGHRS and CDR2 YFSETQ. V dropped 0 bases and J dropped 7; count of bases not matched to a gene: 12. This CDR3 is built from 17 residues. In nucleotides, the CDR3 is TGCGCCAGCAGCTTGGCACCTCTCGGGACAGAAGGTGAAAAACTGTTTTTT. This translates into CASSLAPLGTEGEKLFF. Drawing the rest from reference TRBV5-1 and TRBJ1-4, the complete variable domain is KAGVTQTPRYLIKTRGQQVTLSCSPISGHRSVSWYQQTPGQGLQFLFEYFSETQRNKGNFPGRFSGRQFSNSRSEMNVSTLELGDSALYLCASSLAPLGTEGEKLFFGSGTQLSVL.

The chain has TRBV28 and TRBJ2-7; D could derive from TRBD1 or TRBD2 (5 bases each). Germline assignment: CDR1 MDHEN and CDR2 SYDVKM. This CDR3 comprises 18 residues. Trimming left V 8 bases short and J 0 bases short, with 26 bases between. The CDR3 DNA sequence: TGTGCCAGCGTGAAACCCGGGACCCGGCCCCGGAGCTCCTACGAGCAGTACTTC. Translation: CASVKPGTRPRSSYEQYF.

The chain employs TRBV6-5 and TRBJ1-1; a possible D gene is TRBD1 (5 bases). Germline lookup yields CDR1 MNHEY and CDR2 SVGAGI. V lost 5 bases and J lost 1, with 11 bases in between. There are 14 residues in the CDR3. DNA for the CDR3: TGTGCCAGCAGTCCAGGGACGGGGAACACTGAAGCTTTCTTT. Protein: CASSPGTGNTEAFF.

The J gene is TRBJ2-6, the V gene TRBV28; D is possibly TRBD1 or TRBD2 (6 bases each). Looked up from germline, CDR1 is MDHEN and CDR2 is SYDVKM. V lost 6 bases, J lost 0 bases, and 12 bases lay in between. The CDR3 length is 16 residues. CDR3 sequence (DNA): TGTGCCAGCAGAGGGGGAGGAAGCTCTGGGGCCAACGTCCTGACTTTC. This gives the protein CASRGGGSSGANVLTF.

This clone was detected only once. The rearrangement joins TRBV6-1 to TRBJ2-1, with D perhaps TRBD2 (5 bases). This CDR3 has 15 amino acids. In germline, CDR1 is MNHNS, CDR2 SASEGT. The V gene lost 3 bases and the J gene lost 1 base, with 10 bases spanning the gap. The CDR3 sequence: CASSDREWSYNEQFF. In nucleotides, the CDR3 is TGTGCCAGCAGTGATCGGGAATGGTCCTACAATGAGCAGTTCTTC.

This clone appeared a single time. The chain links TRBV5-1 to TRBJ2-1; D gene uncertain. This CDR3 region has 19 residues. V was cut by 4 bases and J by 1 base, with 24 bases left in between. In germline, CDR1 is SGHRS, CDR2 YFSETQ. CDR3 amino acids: CASSPLPRTAGVSYNEQFF. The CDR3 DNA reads TGCGCCAGCAGCCCCCTGCCACGGACCGCCGGTGTTTCCTACAATGAGCAGTTCTTC.

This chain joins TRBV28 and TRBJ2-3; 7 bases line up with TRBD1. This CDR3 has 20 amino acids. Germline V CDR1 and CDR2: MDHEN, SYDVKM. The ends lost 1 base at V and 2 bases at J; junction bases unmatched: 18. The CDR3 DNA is TGTGCCAGCAGTTTATTGATGAAGGGACAGTTACGGACTTTCACAGATACGCAGTATTTT. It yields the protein CASSLLMKGQLRTFTDTQYF.

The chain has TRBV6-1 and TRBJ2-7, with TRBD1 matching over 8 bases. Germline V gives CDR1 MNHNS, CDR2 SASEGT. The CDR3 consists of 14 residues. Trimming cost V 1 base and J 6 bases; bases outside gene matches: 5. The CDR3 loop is CASSEVWTGSEQYF. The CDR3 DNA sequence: TGTGCCAGCAGTGAAGTTTGGACAGGGAGCGAGCAGTACTTC.

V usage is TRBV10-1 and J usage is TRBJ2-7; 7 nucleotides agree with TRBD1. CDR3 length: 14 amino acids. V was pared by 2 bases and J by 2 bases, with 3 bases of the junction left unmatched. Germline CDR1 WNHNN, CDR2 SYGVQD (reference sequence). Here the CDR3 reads CASSETGETYEQYF. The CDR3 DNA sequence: TGCGCCAGCAGTGAGACAGGGGAAACCTACGAGCAGTACTTC.

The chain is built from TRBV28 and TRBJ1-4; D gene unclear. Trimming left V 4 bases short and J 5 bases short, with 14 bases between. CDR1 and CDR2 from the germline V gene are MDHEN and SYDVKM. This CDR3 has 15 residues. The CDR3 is CASSSPGEANEKLFF. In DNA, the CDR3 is TGTGCCAGCAGTTCCCCGGGTGAGGCGAATGAAAAACTGTTTTTT. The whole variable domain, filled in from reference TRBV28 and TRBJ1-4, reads DVKVTQSSRYLVKRTGEKVFLECVQDMDHENMFWYRQDPGLGLRLIYFSYDVKMKEKGDIPEGYSVSREKKERFSLILESASTNQTSMYLCASSSPGEANEKLFFGSGTQLSVL.

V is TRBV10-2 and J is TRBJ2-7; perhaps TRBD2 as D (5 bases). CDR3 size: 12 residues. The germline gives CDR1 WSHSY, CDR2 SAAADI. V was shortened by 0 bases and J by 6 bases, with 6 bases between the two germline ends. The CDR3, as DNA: TGCGCCAGCAGTGAGTCCGAGGGCGAGCAGTACTTC. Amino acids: CASSESEGEQYF.

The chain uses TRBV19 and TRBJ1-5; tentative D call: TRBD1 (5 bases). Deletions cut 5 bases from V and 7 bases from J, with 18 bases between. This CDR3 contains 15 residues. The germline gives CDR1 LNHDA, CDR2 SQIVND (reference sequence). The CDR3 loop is CASSSTGIIRQPQHF. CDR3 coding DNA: TGTGCCAGTAGTTCCACAGGTATAATAAGGCAGCCCCAGCATTTT.

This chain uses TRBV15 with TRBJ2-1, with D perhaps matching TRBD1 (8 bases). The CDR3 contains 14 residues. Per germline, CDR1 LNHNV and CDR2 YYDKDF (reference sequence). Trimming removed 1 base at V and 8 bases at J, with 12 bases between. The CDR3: CATSRGQGRDEQFF. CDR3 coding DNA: TGTGCCACCAGCAGAGGACAGGGGAGGGATGAGCAGTTCTTC.

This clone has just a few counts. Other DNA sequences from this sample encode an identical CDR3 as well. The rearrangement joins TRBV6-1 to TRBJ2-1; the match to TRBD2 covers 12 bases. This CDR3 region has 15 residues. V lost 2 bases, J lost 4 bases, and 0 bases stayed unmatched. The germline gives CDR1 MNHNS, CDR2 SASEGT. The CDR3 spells CASSELAGGYNEQFF. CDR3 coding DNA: TGTGCCAGCAGTGAACTAGCGGGAGGGTACAATGAGCAGTTCTTC.

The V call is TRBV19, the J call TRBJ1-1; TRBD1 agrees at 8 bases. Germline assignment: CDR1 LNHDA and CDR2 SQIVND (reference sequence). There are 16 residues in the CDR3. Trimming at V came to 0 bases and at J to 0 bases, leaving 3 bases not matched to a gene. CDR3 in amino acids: CASSIEAGGMNTEAFF. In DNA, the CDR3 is TGTGCCAGTAGTATAGAGGCAGGGGGCATGAACACTGAAGCTTTCTTT.

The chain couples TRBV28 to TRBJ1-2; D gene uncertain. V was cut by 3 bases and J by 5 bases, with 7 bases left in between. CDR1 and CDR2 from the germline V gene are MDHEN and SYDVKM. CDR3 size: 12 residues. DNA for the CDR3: TGTGCCAGCAGTTTGTTGGGGTATGGCTACACCTTC. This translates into CASSLLGYGYTF.

The CDR3 DNA is TGTGCCACCAGCAGTTGGAATTCAGGGGCCCAAGAGACCCAGTACTTC. It yields the protein CATSSWNSGAQETQYF. The chain combines TRBV15 with TRBJ2-5, with D maybe TRBD1 (6 bases). The germline CDR1 and CDR2 sequences are LNHNV and YYDKDF (reference sequence). V lost 3 bases, J lost 1 base, and 15 bases lay in between. This CDR3 contains 16 residues.

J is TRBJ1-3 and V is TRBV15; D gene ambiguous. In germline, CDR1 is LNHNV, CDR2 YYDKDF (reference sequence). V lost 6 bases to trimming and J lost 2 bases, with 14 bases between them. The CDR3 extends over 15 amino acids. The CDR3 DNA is TGTGCCACCAGTGGCTATGGCAATCCTGGAAACACCATATATTTT. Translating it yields CATSGYGNPGNTIYF.

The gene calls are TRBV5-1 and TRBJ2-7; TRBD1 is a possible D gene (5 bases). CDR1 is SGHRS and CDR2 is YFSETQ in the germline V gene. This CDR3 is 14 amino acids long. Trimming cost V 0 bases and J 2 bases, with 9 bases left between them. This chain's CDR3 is CASSLEAGTYEQYF. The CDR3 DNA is TGCGCCAGCAGCTTGGAGGCAGGGACCTACGAGCAGTACTTC. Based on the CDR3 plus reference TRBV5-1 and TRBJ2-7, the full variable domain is KAGVTQTPRYLIKTRGQQVTLSCSPISGHRSVSWYQQTPGQGLQFLFEYFSETQRNKGNFPGRFSGRQFSNSRSEMNVSTLELGDSALYLCASSLEAGTYEQYFGPGTRLTVT.